This TCR beta chain was captured in a study of shared clonotypes between healthy human individuals. Memory CD4+ cells were the fraction left after CD45RA+ naive selection. General observations from the study: Rarefaction exposed incomplete sorted-subset sequencing despite large depth. Generation probabilities of non-shared clonotypes were lower (relative to those shared by all four donors).

The protocol was immunoSEQ multiplex PCR, while the TCRdb copy is restricted to in-frame clones and leaves out a portion. Of approximately 1,500,000 clones in the sample, around 97% were seen once. A single count supports this clone. Its antigen remains unidentified. The CDR3 is 17 amino acids. The TCR comes from a young man in good health. Sequences were obtained from naive CD4+ T cells sorted from blood. Subset described: CD45RA+ positively selected. The chain is built from TRBV1 and TRBJ2-2; the table's D call TRBD2 went unverified against the DNA. TRBV1 constitutes a pseudogene. The CDR3 sequence: CTSSPGASGRWTGELFF. The CDR3 region has the DNA TGCACCAGCAGCCCCGGTGCTAGCGGGAGGTGGACCGGGGAGCTGTTTTTT.